A selection of T cell receptor beta chains follows, all from one sample in a study of T cell changes during pregnancy in multiple sclerosis. This table comes from immunoSEQ multiplex PCR, and its TCRdb copy is limited to in-frame clones, with some not included. This sample yields tens of thousands of clones, of which approximately 90% are seen a single time; 3.5% belongs to the top ten. This specimen was CD8+ T cells from peripheral blood mononuclear cells, taken in the third trimester of pregnancy. The receptors here all came from a female donor with multiple sclerosis, enrolled in a pregnancy study. CDR3s include the opening cysteine and the closing phenylalanine or tryptophan. Fields, in order: V gene, J gene, D gene, clone size, CDR3 protein, CDR3 DNA. D genes are given only for firm matches. For some rows the clone size is stated as once, few or many, or as a class when expanded; others skip it.

TRBV18	TRBJ1-1	TRBD1	NA	CASSPPGQFNTEAFF	TGTGCCAGCTCACCCCCGGGACAGTTCAACACTGAAGCTTTCTTT
TRBV29-1	TRBJ2-1	NA	NA	CSAPLGGKYNEQFF	TGCAGCGCCCCGTTGGGAGGAAAATACAATGAGCAGTTCTTC
TRBV5-5	TRBJ2-7	NA	NA	CASSHTGVPAYEQYF	TGTGCCAGCAGCCACACAGGAGTACCCGCCTACGAGCAGTACTTC
TRBV9	TRBJ1-2	NA	NA	CASSLAGQNYGYTF	TGTGCCAGCAGCTTAGCCGGACAGAACTATGGCTACACCTTC
TRBV19	TRBJ2-2	NA	NA	CASSWALMTGELFF	TGTGCCAGTAGTTGGGCCCTTATGACAGGGGAGCTGTTTTTT
TRBV10-3	TRBJ2-1	NA	NA	CAIGRGGREHEVHNEQFF	TGTGCCATCGGTAGGGGGGGGCGCGAGCACGAGGTACACAATGAGCAGTTCTTC
TRBV9	TRBJ2-1	TRBD2	NA	CASSVASGGKNEQFF	TGTGCCAGCAGCGTAGCTAGCGGGGGTAAAAATGAGCAGTTCTTC
TRBV18	TRBJ2-7	NA	NA	CASSPSSYEQYF	TGTGCCAGCTCACCCTCCTCCTACGAGCAGTACTTC
TRBV30	TRBJ1-2	NA	NA	CAWSRTGRNYGYTF	TGTGCCTGGAGCAGAACAGGGCGCAACTATGGCTACACCTTC
TRBV5-3	TRBJ2-1	TRBD2	NA	CARSSVAGGYSYNEQFF	TGTGCCAGAAGCTCAGTAGCGGGGGGATACTCCTACAATGAGCAGTTCTTC
TRBV21-1	TRBJ1-1	NA	few	CASSQGGVKEAFF	TGTGCCAGCAGCCAGGGTGGCGTCAAGGAAGCTTTCTTT
TRBV6-5	TRBJ1-5	NA	NA	CASRGRGQPQHF	TGTGCCAGCAGAGGGCGGGGTCAGCCCCAGCATTTT
TRBV2	TRBJ2-5	TRBD1	NA	CASSEVRGTGGQETQYF	TGTGCCAGCAGTGAAGTTCGGGGGACAGGGGGACAAGAGACCCAGTACTTC
TRBV21-1	TRBJ1-5	NA	NA	CASSTPSGGIRNRSNQPQHF	TGTGCCAGCAGCACCCCCTCGGGGGGCATTCGGAATCGCAGCAATCAGCCCCAGCATTTT
TRBV28	TRBJ1-4	NA	medium-sized	CASSPDSAPNEKLFF	TGTGCCAGCAGTCCCGACAGCGCCCCTAATGAAAAACTGTTTTTT
TRBV5-4	TRBJ2-2	NA	NA	CASSLGVVTGELFF	TGTGCCAGCAGCTTGGGCGTGGTAACCGGGGAGCTGTTTTTT
TRBV7-2	TRBJ1-1	NA	NA	CASSRGDGGFF	TGTGCCAGCAGCAGAGGCGACGGAGGTTTCTTT